Reported below is one T cell receptor beta chain. The repertoire was sequenced with immunoSEQ multiplex PCR; TCRdb's copy has only in-frame clones and lacks some. The data contain about 89,000 clones, 60% to 85% of them singletons. The data stem from a study of blood T cell repertoires in COVID-19. Study-level information: Both acute and convalescent COVID-19 samples were obtained from the United States, Italy and Spain. T cells, B-cell-depleted T cells, or PBMCs provided the cDNA or gDNA that served as material.

Sequenced input: peripheral blood. The origin of this receptor is a human donor in a cohort sampled during active COVID-19.

CDR3 sequence reads: CATDTRREGTDTQYF. The CDR3 bases are TGTGCCACGGACACTAGGCGGGAGGGCACAGATACGCAGTATTTT. The chain combines TRBV10-3 with TRBJ2-3, with TRBD2 matching 8 bases. The V gene end was trimmed by 10 bases and the J gene end by 1 base; junction bases not matched to a gene: 10. This CDR3 spans 15 amino acids. Germline V lookup: CDR1 ENHRY, CDR2 SYGVKD.